A selection of T cell receptor beta chains follows, all from one sample in a study of graft-versus-host responses after intestinal transplantation. Assay used: immunoSEQ multiplex PCR; TCRdb lists only in-frame clones, some missing. The table lists about 90,000 clones, around nine tenths of them singletons. Their recognized antigens are unknown. The sample was unstimulated CD8+ T cells sorted from spleen or lymph node cells, taken before intestinal transplant. The source of these receptors is a human donor who received an intestinal transplant. CDR3s include the opening cysteine and the closing phenylalanine or tryptophan. Each record gives: CDR3 protein, CDR3 DNA, J gene, clone size, V gene, D gene. D genes are given only for firm matches. Clone size, where shown, is once, few, many, or a class for clones that have expanded.

CDR3 protein: CSVESKTGTASYEQYF; CDR3 DNA: TGCAGCGTTGAAAGTAAAACCGGGACAGCCTCCTACGAGCAGTACTTC; J gene: TRBJ2-7; clone size: NA; V gene: TRBV29-1; D gene: TRBD1
CDR3 protein: CASSQDFYEQYF; CDR3 DNA: TGTGCCAGCAGCCAGGACTTCTACGAGCAGTACTTC; J gene: TRBJ2-7; clone size: NA; V gene: TRBV6-5; D gene: NA
CDR3 protein: CASSFRGTDGYTF; CDR3 DNA: TGTGCCAGCAGTTTTAGGGGGACAGATGGCTACACCTTC; J gene: TRBJ1-2; clone size: NA; V gene: TRBV27; D gene: TRBD1
CDR3 protein: CASSSSGEREVSETQYF; CDR3 DNA: TGTGCCAGCAGCTCCTCCGGGGAGCGGGAGGTTTCGGAGACCCAGTACTTC; J gene: TRBJ2-5; clone size: NA; V gene: TRBV7-9; D gene: TRBD2
CDR3 protein: CASSLYAQGATEAFF; CDR3 DNA: TGCGCCAGCAGCTTGTACGCACAGGGGGCTACTGAAGCTTTCTTT; J gene: TRBJ1-1; clone size: NA; V gene: TRBV5-1; D gene: TRBD1
CDR3 protein: CASSQGGRAYEQYF; CDR3 DNA: TGCGCCAGCAGCCAAGGCGGGAGGGCCTACGAGCAGTACTTC; J gene: TRBJ2-7; clone size: NA; V gene: TRBV4-1; D gene: TRBD2
CDR3 protein: CASSLGTGEGSTEAFF; CDR3 DNA: TGTGCCAGCAGCTTGGGGACAGGGGAGGGGAGCACTGAAGCTTTCTTT; J gene: TRBJ1-1; clone size: NA; V gene: TRBV5-8; D gene: TRBD1
CDR3 protein: CAWSLWGRGNQPQHF; CDR3 DNA: TGTGCCTGGTCTTTATGGGGCAGGGGAAATCAGCCCCAGCATTTT; J gene: TRBJ1-5; clone size: NA; V gene: TRBV30; D gene: NA
CDR3 protein: CASGLGGPNEQFF; CDR3 DNA: TGTGCTAGTGGTTTGGGGGGCCCCAATGAGCAGTTCTTC; J gene: TRBJ2-1; clone size: NA; V gene: TRBV12-5; D gene: NA
CDR3 protein: CASSLTGQRMGEVNTEAFF; CDR3 DNA: TGTGCCAGCAGCCTCACCGGGCAGCGAATGGGAGAGGTGAACACTGAAGCTTTCTTT; J gene: TRBJ1-1; clone size: NA; V gene: TRBV7-2; D gene: NA
CDR3 protein: CASSNSRGQAGNTIYF; CDR3 DNA: TGTGCCAGCAGCAACTCCAGGGGGCAAGCTGGAAACACCATATATTTT; J gene: TRBJ1-3; clone size: NA; V gene: TRBV7-9; D gene: TRBD1
CDR3 protein: CASSQYGLSSYEQYF; CDR3 DNA: TGCGCCAGCAGCCAATACGGACTATCCTCCTACGAGCAGTACTTC; J gene: TRBJ2-7; clone size: NA; V gene: TRBV4-1; D gene: NA
CDR3 protein: CAISESRTVSYEQYF; CDR3 DNA: TGTGCCATCAGTGAGTCCCGGACAGTCTCCTACGAGCAGTACTTC; J gene: TRBJ2-7; clone size: NA; V gene: TRBV10-3; D gene: NA
CDR3 protein: CASSPVDSPYGYTF; CDR3 DNA: TGCGCCAGCAGCCCCGTGGACAGCCCCTATGGCTACACCTTC; J gene: TRBJ1-2; clone size: NA; V gene: TRBV4-1; D gene: NA
CDR3 protein: CASSQGQYLGGYTF; CDR3 DNA: TGCGCCAGCAGCCAAGGACAGTACCTAGGTGGCTACACCTTC; J gene: TRBJ1-2; clone size: NA; V gene: TRBV4-1; D gene: NA
CDR3 protein: CAWEQGPEQYF; CDR3 DNA: TGTGCCTGGGAACAGGGACCCGAGCAGTACTTC; J gene: TRBJ2-7; clone size: NA; V gene: TRBV30; D gene: NA
CDR3 protein: CASGLVPGQGVEETQYF; CDR3 DNA: TGTGCTAGTGGTTTGGTACCCGGACAGGGGGTTGAAGAGACCCAGTACTTC; J gene: TRBJ2-5; clone size: NA; V gene: TRBV12-5; D gene: TRBD1
CDR3 protein: CASVLESSYNEQFF; CDR3 DNA: TGTGCCAGCGTGTTGGAGAGCTCCTACAATGAGCAGTTCTTC; J gene: TRBJ2-1; clone size: NA; V gene: TRBV28; D gene: NA
CDR3 protein: CASSEGNTEAFF; CDR3 DNA: TGTGCCAGCAGCGAGGGTAACACTGAAGCTTTCTTT; J gene: TRBJ1-1; clone size: NA; V gene: TRBV5-6; D gene: NA
CDR3 protein: CASSTRDRGNTEAFF; CDR3 DNA: TGTGCCAGCAGCACACGAGACAGGGGGAACACTGAAGCTTTCTTT; J gene: TRBJ1-1; clone size: NA; V gene: TRBV7-9; D gene: TRBD1
CDR3 protein: CASSQESFTSTDTQYF; CDR3 DNA: TGCGCCAGCAGCCAAGAAAGCTTCACTAGCACAGATACGCAGTATTTT; J gene: TRBJ2-3; clone size: NA; V gene: TRBV4-1; D gene: NA
CDR3 protein: CAWSSGNTEAFF; CDR3 DNA: TGTGCCTGGAGTTCAGGGAACACTGAAGCTTTCTTT; J gene: TRBJ1-1; clone size: NA; V gene: TRBV30; D gene: NA
CDR3 protein: CASSDRDLTYEQYF; CDR3 DNA: TGTGCCAGCAGCGACCGGGACTTAACCTACGAGCAGTACTTC; J gene: TRBJ2-7; clone size: NA; V gene: TRBV7-9; D gene: NA
CDR3 protein: CASSFREGAEAFF; CDR3 DNA: TGTGCCAGCAGCTTCCGAGAGGGGGCTGAAGCTTTCTTT; J gene: TRBJ1-1; clone size: NA; V gene: TRBV11-2; D gene: NA
CDR3 protein: CASSLELDGTSSDNEQFF; CDR3 DNA: TGTGCCAGCAGCTTAGAACTCGATGGGACTAGCAGTGACAATGAGCAGTTCTTC; J gene: TRBJ2-1; clone size: NA; V gene: TRBV7-2; D gene: TRBD2
CDR3 protein: CASSIGDKYNEQFF; CDR3 DNA: TGTGCCAGTAGTATAGGGGACAAATACAATGAGCAGTTCTTC; J gene: TRBJ2-1; clone size: NA; V gene: TRBV19; D gene: NA
CDR3 protein: CASSPGQGHYGYTF; CDR3 DNA: TGTGCCAGCAGCCCGGGACAGGGGCACTATGGCTACACCTTC; J gene: TRBJ1-2; clone size: NA; V gene: TRBV7-2; D gene: TRBD1
CDR3 protein: CASSPGQGTYEQYF; CDR3 DNA: TGCGCCAGCAGCCCAGGGCAGGGGACCTACGAGCAGTACTTC; J gene: TRBJ2-7; clone size: NA; V gene: TRBV4-1; D gene: NA
CDR3 protein: CAWSLASTGELFF; CDR3 DNA: TGTGCCTGGAGCCTAGCGAGCACCGGGGAGCTGTTTTTT; J gene: TRBJ2-2; clone size: NA; V gene: TRBV30; D gene: NA
CDR3 protein: CASSHRPSAGPIYGYTF; CDR3 DNA: TGCGCCAGCAGCCACCGACCCTCAGCGGGACCGATCTATGGCTACACCTTC; J gene: TRBJ1-2; clone size: NA; V gene: TRBV4-1; D gene: NA
CDR3 protein: CASSLGGAGEAFF; CDR3 DNA: TGTGCCAGCAGTTTGGGAGGGGCCGGTGAAGCTTTCTTT; J gene: TRBJ1-1; clone size: once; V gene: TRBV27; D gene: NA
CDR3 protein: CASSLADRGIYGYTF; CDR3 DNA: TGTGCCAGCAGTTTAGCGGACAGGGGGATCTATGGCTACACCTTC; J gene: TRBJ1-2; clone size: NA; V gene: TRBV27; D gene: TRBD1
CDR3 protein: CASSRAGVETQYF; CDR3 DNA: TGTGCCAGCAGTCGAGCGGGAGTGGAGACCCAGTACTTC; J gene: TRBJ2-5; clone size: NA; V gene: TRBV28; D gene: TRBD2
CDR3 protein: CASSSGSDRPPQETQYF; CDR3 DNA: TGTGCCAGCAGCTCAGGGTCTGACCGGCCGCCCCAAGAGACCCAGTACTTC; J gene: TRBJ2-5; clone size: NA; V gene: TRBV4-2; D gene: NA
CDR3 protein: CASSQVSGVTYEQYF; CDR3 DNA: TGCGCCAGCAGCCAAGTCTCAGGGGTGACCTACGAGCAGTACTTC; J gene: TRBJ2-7; clone size: NA; V gene: TRBV4-3; D gene: NA
CDR3 protein: CASSHRAASGGSTTYEQYF; CDR3 DNA: TGCGCCAGCAGCCACCGGGCGGCTAGCGGGGGGTCAACAACCTACGAGCAGTACTTC; J gene: TRBJ2-7; clone size: NA; V gene: TRBV4-1; D gene: TRBD2
CDR3 protein: CAISEGDTSNGDEQFF; CDR3 DNA: TGTGCCATCAGTGAGGGGGACACTTCCAACGGGGATGAGCAGTTCTTC; J gene: TRBJ2-1; clone size: NA; V gene: TRBV10-3; D gene: NA
CDR3 protein: CASSSWDSWNEQFF; CDR3 DNA: TGTGCCAGCAGCTCCTGGGACAGCTGGAATGAGCAGTTCTTC; J gene: TRBJ2-1; clone size: NA; V gene: TRBV7-2; D gene: TRBD1
CDR3 protein: CAGEGDEQYF; CDR3 DNA: TGTGCCGGAGAGGGGGACGAGCAGTACTTC; J gene: TRBJ2-7; clone size: NA; V gene: TRBV7-9; D gene: NA
CDR3 protein: CASSFHINEKLFF; CDR3 DNA: TGTGCCAGCAGTTTTCACATTAATGAAAAACTGTTTTTT; J gene: TRBJ1-4; clone size: NA; V gene: TRBV27; D gene: NA
CDR3 protein: CASSEKYRGRPFLGDEQYF; CDR3 DNA: TGTGCCAGCAGTGAGAAGTACAGGGGGCGTCCCTTTTTGGGTGACGAGCAGTACTTC; J gene: TRBJ2-7; clone size: NA; V gene: TRBV2; D gene: TRBD1
CDR3 protein: CASSLDNYNEQFF; CDR3 DNA: TGTGCCAGCAGCTTGGACAACTACAATGAGCAGTTCTTC; J gene: TRBJ2-1; clone size: NA; V gene: TRBV5-6; D gene: NA
CDR3 protein: CASSMGDKAFF; CDR3 DNA: TGTGCCAGTAGTATGGGTGACAAAGCTTTCTTT; J gene: TRBJ1-1; clone size: NA; V gene: TRBV19; D gene: NA
CDR3 protein: CSVEFGRTTYEQYF; CDR3 DNA: TGCAGCGTTGAGTTCGGGAGAACGACCTACGAGCAGTACTTC; J gene: TRBJ2-7; clone size: NA; V gene: TRBV29-1; D gene: NA
CDR3 protein: CASSSWGTGEKNIQYF; CDR3 DNA: TGTGCCAGCAGCTCCTGGGGGACAGGGGAGAAAAACATTCAGTACTTC; J gene: TRBJ2-4; clone size: NA; V gene: TRBV5-5; D gene: TRBD1
CDR3 protein: CAIATGTSPYEQYF; CDR3 DNA: TGCGCCATAGCAACCGGGACTAGCCCCTACGAGCAGTACTTC; J gene: TRBJ2-7; clone size: NA; V gene: TRBV10-1; D gene: TRBD2
CDR3 protein: CASSPGTSGTYEQYF; CDR3 DNA: TGTGCCAGCAGCCCAGGGACTAGCGGAACCTACGAGCAGTACTTC; J gene: TRBJ2-7; clone size: NA; V gene: TRBV7-2; D gene: TRBD2
CDR3 protein: CASSDSYEQYF; CDR3 DNA: TGTGCCAGCAGCGACAGTTACGAGCAGTACTTC; J gene: TRBJ2-7; clone size: once; V gene: TRBV25-1; D gene: NA
CDR3 protein: CSVQVQTNEKLFF; CDR3 DNA: TGCAGCGTACAGGTGCAAACTAATGAAAAACTGTTTTTT; J gene: TRBJ1-4; clone size: NA; V gene: TRBV29-1; D gene: NA
CDR3 protein: CASSEGDYGYTF; CDR3 DNA: TGTGCCAGCAGCGAGGGAGACTATGGCTACACCTTC; J gene: TRBJ1-2; clone size: NA; V gene: TRBV7-2; D gene: NA
CDR3 protein: CASSQDRGYEQYF; CDR3 DNA: TGCGCCAGCAGCCAAGACAGGGGTTACGAGCAGTACTTC; J gene: TRBJ2-7; clone size: few; V gene: TRBV4-3; D gene: NA
CDR3 protein: CASSLSGTGWDSPLHF; CDR3 DNA: TGCGCCAGCAGCTTGAGTGGGACAGGGTGGGATTCACCCCTCCACTTT; J gene: TRBJ1-6; clone size: NA; V gene: TRBV5-1; D gene: TRBD1
CDR3 protein: CASSLYLGLAGVSYNEQFF; CDR3 DNA: TGCGCCAGCAGCTTGTACCTGGGACTAGCGGGAGTTTCCTACAATGAGCAGTTCTTC; J gene: TRBJ2-1; clone size: NA; V gene: TRBV5-1; D gene: TRBD2
CDR3 protein: CASSLEVVSGTQETQYF; CDR3 DNA: TGCGCCAGCAGCTTGGAAGTGGTTAGCGGTACCCAAGAGACCCAGTACTTC; J gene: TRBJ2-5; clone size: NA; V gene: TRBV5-1; D gene: NA
CDR3 protein: CASSKPGGATGGYTF; CDR3 DNA: TGTGCCAGCAGTAAACCAGGGGGCGCGACGGGGGGCTACACCTTC; J gene: TRBJ1-2; clone size: NA; V gene: TRBV7-2; D gene: TRBD1
CDR3 protein: CASSIGTSGIPYQETQYF; CDR3 DNA: TGTGCCAGTAGTATCGGGACTAGCGGAATACCGTACCAAGAGACCCAGTACTTC; J gene: TRBJ2-5; clone size: NA; V gene: TRBV19; D gene: TRBD2
CDR3 protein: CASSFGSEPYNEQFF; CDR3 DNA: TGTGCCAGCAGTTTCGGAAGCGAGCCCTACAATGAGCAGTTCTTC; J gene: TRBJ2-1; clone size: once; V gene: TRBV28; D gene: NA
CDR3 protein: CATSSPGLGNYEQYF; CDR3 DNA: TGTGCCACCAGCAGCCCGGGACTAGGTAACTACGAGCAGTACTTC; J gene: TRBJ2-7; clone size: NA; V gene: TRBV15; D gene: TRBD2